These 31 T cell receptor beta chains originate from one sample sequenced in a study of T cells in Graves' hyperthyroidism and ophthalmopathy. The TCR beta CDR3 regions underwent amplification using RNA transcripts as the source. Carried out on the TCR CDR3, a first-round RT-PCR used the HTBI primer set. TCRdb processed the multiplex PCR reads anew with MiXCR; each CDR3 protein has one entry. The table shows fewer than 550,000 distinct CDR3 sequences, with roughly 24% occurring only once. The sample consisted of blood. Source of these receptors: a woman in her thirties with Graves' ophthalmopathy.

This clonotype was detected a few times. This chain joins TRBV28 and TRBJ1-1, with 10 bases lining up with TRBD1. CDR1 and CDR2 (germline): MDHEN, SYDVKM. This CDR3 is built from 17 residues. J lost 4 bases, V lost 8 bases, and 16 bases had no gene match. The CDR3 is CASPPLTGGGVATEAFF. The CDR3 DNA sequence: TGTGCCAGCCCCCCCCTGACAGGGGGCGGCGTAGCCACTGAAGCTTTCTTT.

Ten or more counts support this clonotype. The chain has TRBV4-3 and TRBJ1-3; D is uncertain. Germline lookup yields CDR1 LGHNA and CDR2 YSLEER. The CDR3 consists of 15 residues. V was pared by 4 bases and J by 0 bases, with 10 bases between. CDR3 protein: CASSLTAFSGNTIYF. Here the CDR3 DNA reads TGCGCCAGCAGCCTCACAGCGTTCTCTGGAAACACCATATATTTT.

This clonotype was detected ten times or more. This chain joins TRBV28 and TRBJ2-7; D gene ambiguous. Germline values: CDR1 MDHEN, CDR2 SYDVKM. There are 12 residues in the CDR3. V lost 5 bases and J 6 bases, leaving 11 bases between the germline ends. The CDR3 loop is CASSNRRTEQYF. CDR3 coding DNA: TGTGCCAGCAGTAATAGACGGACCGAGCAGTACTTC.

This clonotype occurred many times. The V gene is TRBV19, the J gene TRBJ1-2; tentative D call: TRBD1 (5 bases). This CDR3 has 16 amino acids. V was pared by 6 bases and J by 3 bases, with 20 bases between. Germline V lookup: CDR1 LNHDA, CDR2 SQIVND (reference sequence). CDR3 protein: CASSPTQGAGYYGYTF. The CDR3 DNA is TGTGCCAGTAGCCCCACCCAAGGGGCAGGGTACTATGGCTACACCTTC.

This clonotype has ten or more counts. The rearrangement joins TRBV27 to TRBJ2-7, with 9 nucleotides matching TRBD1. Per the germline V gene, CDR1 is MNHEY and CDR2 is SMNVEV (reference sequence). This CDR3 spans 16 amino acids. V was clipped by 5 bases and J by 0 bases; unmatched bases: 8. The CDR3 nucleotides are TGTGCCAGCAGTATACTCCCGGGACAGGGCTCCTACGAGCAGTACTTC. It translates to CASSILPGQGSYEQYF.

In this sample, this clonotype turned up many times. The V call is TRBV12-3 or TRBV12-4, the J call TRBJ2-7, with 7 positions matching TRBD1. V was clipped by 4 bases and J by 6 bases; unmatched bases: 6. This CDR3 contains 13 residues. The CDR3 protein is CASSSGTALEQYF. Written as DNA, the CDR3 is TGTGCCAGCAGTTCCGGGACAGCACTCGAGCAGTACTTC.

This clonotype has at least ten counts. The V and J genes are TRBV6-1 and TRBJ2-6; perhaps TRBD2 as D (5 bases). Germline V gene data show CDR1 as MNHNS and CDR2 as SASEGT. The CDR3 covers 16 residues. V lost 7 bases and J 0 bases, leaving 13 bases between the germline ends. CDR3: CASKSGSYSGANVLTF. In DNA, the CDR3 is TGTGCCAGCAAAAGCGGATCCTACTCTGGGGCCAACGTCCTGACTTTC.

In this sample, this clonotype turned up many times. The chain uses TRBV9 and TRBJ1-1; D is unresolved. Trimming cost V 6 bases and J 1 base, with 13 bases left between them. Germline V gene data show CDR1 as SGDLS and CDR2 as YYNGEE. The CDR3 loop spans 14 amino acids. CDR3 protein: CASNEMGENTEAFF. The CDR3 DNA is TGTGCCAGCAATGAGATGGGAGAGAACACTGAAGCTTTCTTT.

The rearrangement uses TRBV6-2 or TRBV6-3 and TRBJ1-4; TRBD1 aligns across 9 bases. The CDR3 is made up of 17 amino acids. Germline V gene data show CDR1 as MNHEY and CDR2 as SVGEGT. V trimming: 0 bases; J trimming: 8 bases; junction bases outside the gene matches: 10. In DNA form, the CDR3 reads TGTGCCAGCAGTTACTCCGCTCCGGGACAGGGTCAAGAAAAACTGTTTTTT. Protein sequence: CASSYSAPGQGQEKLFF.

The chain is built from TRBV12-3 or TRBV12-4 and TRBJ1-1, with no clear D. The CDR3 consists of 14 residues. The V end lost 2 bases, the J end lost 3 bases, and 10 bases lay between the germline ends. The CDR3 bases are TGTGCCAGCAGTTTATCTACGGCTGACACTGAAGCTTTCTTT. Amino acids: CASSLSTADTEAFF.

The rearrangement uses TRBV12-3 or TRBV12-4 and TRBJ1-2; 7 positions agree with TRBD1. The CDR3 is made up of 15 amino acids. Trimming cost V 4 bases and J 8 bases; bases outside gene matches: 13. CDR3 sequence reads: CASSSSDLRQGGYTF. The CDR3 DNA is TGTGCCAGCAGTTCCAGCGACCTAAGACAGGGAGGCTACACCTTC.

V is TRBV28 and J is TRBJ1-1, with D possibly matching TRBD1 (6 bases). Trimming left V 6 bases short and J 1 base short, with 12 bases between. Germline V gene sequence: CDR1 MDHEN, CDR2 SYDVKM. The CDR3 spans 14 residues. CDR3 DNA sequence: TGTGCCAGCAGACCGCCGGACAGGAACACTGAAGCTTTCTTT. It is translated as CASRPPDRNTEAFF.

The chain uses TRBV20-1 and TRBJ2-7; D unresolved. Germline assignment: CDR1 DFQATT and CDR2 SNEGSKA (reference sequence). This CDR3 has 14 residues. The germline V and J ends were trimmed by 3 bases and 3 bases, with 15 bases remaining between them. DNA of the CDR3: TGCAGTGCTAGCCTTGGCGGAGCCTTCTACGAGCAGTACTTC. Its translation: CSASLGGAFYEQYF.

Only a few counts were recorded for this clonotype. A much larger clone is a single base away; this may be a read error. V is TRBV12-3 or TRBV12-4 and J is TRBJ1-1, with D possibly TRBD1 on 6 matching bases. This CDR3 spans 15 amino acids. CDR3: CASSSRTGMWTEACF. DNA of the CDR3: TGTGCCAGCAGTTCCCGCACAGGGATGTGGACTGAAGCTTGCTTT.

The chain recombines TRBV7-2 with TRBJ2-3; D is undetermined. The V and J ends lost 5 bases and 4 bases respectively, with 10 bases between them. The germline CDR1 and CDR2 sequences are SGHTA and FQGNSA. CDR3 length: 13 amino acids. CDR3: CASSQNRADTQYF. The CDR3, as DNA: TGTGCCAGCAGCCAGAATAGGGCAGATACGCAGTATTTT.

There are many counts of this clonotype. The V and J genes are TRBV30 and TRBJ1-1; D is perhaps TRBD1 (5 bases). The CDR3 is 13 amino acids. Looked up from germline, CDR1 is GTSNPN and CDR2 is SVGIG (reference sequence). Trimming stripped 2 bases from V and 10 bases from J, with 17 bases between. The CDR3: CAWSSRGPLGAFF. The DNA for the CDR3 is TGTGCCTGGAGTTCACGGGGACCTCTAGGAGCTTTCTTT.

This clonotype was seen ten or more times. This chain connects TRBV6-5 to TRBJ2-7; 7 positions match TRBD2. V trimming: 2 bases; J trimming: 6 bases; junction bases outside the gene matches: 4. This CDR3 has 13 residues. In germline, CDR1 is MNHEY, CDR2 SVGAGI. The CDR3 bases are TGTGCCAGCAGTTACGGGAGGGTCGGCGAGCAGTACTTC. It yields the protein CASSYGRVGEQYF.

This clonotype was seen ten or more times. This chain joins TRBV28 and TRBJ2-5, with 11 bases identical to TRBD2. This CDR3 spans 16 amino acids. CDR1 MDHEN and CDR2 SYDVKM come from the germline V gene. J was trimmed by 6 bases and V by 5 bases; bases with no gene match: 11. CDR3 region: CASSTPGTSGIKTQYF. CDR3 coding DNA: TGTGCCAGCAGTACGCCCGGGACTAGCGGCATCAAGACCCAGTACTTC.

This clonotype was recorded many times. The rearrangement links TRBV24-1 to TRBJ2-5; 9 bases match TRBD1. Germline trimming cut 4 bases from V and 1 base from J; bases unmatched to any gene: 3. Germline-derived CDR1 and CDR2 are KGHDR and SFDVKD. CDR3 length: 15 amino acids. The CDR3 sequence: CATSEGTGPQETQYF. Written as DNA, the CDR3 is TGTGCCACCAGTGAAGGGACAGGGCCCCAAGAGACCCAGTACTTC.

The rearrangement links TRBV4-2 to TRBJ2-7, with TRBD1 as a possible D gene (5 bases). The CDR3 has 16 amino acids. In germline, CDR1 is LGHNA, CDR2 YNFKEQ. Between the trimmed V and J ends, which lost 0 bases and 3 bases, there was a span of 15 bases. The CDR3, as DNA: TGTGCCAGCAGCCAAGAAAGACCGTCTCAGGGCTACGAGCAGTACTTC. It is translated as CASSQERPSQGYEQYF.

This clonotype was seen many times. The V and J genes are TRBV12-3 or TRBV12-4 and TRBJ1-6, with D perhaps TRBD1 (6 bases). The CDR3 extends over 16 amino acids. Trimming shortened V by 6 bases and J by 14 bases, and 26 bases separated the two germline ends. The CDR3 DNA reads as TGTGCCAGCAGCCTAGAGGGCAGGGGCCTTGGACTGGCCCTCCACTTT. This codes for CASSLEGRGLGLALHF.

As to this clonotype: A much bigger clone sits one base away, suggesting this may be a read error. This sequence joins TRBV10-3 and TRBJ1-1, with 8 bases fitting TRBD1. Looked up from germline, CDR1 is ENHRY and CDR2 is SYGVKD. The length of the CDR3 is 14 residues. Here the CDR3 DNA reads TGTGCCATCAGCAAGCTACAGGGGGTCACTGAAGCTTGCTTT. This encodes CAISKLQGVTEACF.

This CDR3 is CASSAPRVGTEAFF. The CDR3 DNA follows: TGTGCCAGCAGTGCCCCCAGGGTTGGCACTGAAGCTTTCTTT. The V gene is TRBV28, the J gene TRBJ1-1; the D gene is possibly TRBD1 (5 bases). The CDR3 is made up of 14 amino acids. CDR1 MDHEN and CDR2 SYDVKM come from the germline V gene. V was pared by 5 bases and J by 4 bases, with 14 bases between.

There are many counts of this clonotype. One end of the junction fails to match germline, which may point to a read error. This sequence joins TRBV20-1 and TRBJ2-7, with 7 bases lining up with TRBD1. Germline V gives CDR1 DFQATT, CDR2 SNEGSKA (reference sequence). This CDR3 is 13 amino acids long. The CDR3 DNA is TGCAGTGCGAAAGGGGAGACAGGGTACGCGCAGTACTTC. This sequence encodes CSAKGETGYAQYF.

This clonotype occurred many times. CDR3 DNA sequence: TGTGCCAGCAGTGCGGGCCCTGGGGAGACCCAGTACTTC. Translated: CASSAGPGETQYF. The rearrangement uses TRBV6-1 and TRBJ2-5; the D is unclear. CDR1 and CDR2 from the germline V gene are MNHNS and SASEGT. This CDR3 is built from 13 residues. V was clipped by 4 bases and J by 5 bases, with 11 bases between them.

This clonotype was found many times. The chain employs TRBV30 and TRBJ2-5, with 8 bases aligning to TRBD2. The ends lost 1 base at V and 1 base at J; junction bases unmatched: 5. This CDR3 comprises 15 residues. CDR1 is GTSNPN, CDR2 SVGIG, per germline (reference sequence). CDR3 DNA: TGTGCCTGGAGTGCGATAGCGGGGATCCAAGAGACCCAGTACTTC. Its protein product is CAWSAIAGIQETQYF.

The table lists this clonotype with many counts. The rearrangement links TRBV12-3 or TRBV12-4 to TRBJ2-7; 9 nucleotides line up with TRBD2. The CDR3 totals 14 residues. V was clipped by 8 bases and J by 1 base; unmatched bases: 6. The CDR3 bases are TGTGCCAGCGAACCGACTAGCGGTTCCTACGAGCAGTACTTC. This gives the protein CASEPTSGSYEQYF.

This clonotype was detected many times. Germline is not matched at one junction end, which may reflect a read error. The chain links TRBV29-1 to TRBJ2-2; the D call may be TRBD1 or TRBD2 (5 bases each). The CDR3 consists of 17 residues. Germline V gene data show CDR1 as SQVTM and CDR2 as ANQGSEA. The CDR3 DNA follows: TGCAGCCTTGACCGGGACCGGAGTTGCGCGAACACCGGGGAGCTGTTTTTT. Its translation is CSLDRDRSCANTGELFF.

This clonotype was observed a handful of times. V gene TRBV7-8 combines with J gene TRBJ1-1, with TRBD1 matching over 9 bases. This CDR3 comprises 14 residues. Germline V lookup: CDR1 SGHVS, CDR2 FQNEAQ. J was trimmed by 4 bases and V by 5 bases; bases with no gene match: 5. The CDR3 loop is CASSGHRGPTEAFF. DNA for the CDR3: TGTGCCAGCAGCGGGCACAGGGGGCCCACTGAAGCTTTCTTT.

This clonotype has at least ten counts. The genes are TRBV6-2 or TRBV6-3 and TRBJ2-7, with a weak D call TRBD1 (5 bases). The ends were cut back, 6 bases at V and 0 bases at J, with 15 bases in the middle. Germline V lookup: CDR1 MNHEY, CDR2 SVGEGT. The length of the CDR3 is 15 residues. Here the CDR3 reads CASSLREFASYEQYF. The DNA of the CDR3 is TGTGCCAGCAGCCTCAGGGAATTCGCCTCCTACGAGCAGTACTTC.

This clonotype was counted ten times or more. The CDR3 sequence is CASSYSGGVYEQYF. In nucleotides, the CDR3 is TGTGCCAGCAGTTACTCCGGGGGGGTCTACGAGCAGTACTTC. The chain is built from TRBV6-5 and TRBJ2-7; 8 bases are a match to TRBD2. CDR1 and CDR2 from the germline V gene are MNHEY and SVGAGI. The CDR3 is made up of 14 amino acids. V was clipped by 0 bases and J by 3 bases; unmatched bases: 1.